The 23 T cell receptor beta chains given below trace back to one sample, sequenced in a study. TCRdb fed the 5' RACE reads into MiXCR, producing one record per CDR3 protein. Of just over 60,000 distinct CDR3 sequences listed, around 30% are singletons. The material sequenced was tumor-infiltrating naive CD4+ T cells sorted from the breast tumor. Subset here: naive CD4+ T cells, CD4+CD45RA+CD25-. These receptors came from a female donor with breast cancer.

This clonotype was counted a single time. This chain links TRBV12-3 or TRBV12-4 with TRBJ2-3; D is uncertain. Between the trimmed V and J ends, which lost 1 base and 0 bases, there was a span of 8 bases. This CDR3 is 15 amino acids long. CDR3 DNA sequence: TGTGCCAGCAGTTTAGACAAGTCTAGCACAGATACGCAGTATTTT. Its translation: CASSLDKSSTDTQYF.

This clonotype showed up just a few times. The chain recombines TRBV9 with TRBJ2-1; either TRBD1 or TRBD2 may supply D (5 bases each). Trimming shortened V by 6 bases and J by 2 bases, and 12 bases separated the two germline ends. Germline assignment: CDR1 SGDLS and CDR2 YYNGEE. The CDR3 is 14 amino acids. CDR3 DNA: TGTGCCAGCACCCTGGGACCCGCCTACAATGAGCAGTTCTTC. It is translated as CASTLGPAYNEQFF.

The CDR3 bases are TGCGCCAGCAGCCAAGATCTGGGACAGGGTCTTACAGATACGCAGTATTTT. Amino acid sequence: CASSQDLGQGLTDTQYF. The J gene is TRBJ2-3, the V gene TRBV4-1, with 9 positions matching TRBD1. V gave up 0 bases and J gave up 3 bases; unmatched junction bases: 7. The CDR3 is 17 amino acids. Germline assignment: CDR1 MGHRA and CDR2 YSYEKL.

Note on this clonotype: Since a much larger clone is just one base distant, this may be a read error. V gene TRBV20-1 combines with J gene TRBJ2-3, with a possible D match to TRBD2 (7 bases). The V gene's germline CDR1 is DFQATT and CDR2 SNEGSKA (reference sequence). This CDR3 has 15 amino acids. Trimming shortened V by 6 bases and J by 3 bases, and 19 bases separated the two germline ends. The CDR3 is CSARQDGGSTDTQYF. The DNA for the CDR3 is TGCAGTGCCAGACAGGACGGGGGGTCAACAGATACGCAGTATTTT.

V usage is TRBV9 and J usage is TRBJ2-1; 9 positions match TRBD2. There are 17 residues in the CDR3. V was pared by 4 bases and J by 3 bases, with 11 bases of the junction left unmatched. Germline CDR1 reads SGDLS; CDR2 reads YYNGEE. The CDR3 spells CASSFSPSSGIYNEQFF. CDR3 sequence (DNA): TGTGCCAGCAGCTTCTCCCCTTCTAGCGGGATCTACAATGAGCAGTTCTTC. Full variable domain (rest looked up from reference TRBV9 and TRBJ2-1): DSGVTQTPKHLITATGQRVTLRCSPRSGDLSVYWYQQSLDQGLQFLIQYYNGEERAKGNILERFSAQQFPDLHSELNLSSLELGDSALYFCASSFSPSSGIYNEQFFGPGTRLTVL.

This clonotype occurred a few times. The rearrangement uses TRBV7-8 and TRBJ1-1, with D hard to call. The CDR3 length is 15 residues. The germline gives CDR1 SGHVS, CDR2 FQNEAQ. The V end was cut by 1 base, the J end by 2 bases, with 11 bases between. The CDR3 protein is CASSLVGRLNTEAFF. The CDR3 DNA reads as TGTGCCAGCAGCTTAGTGGGCCGACTAAACACTGAAGCTTTCTTT.

This clonotype was detected a few times. The CDR3 DNA reads as TGCGCCAGCAGCTTTCTAGCGGGAGTCGAGAGCTCCTACAATGAGCAGTTCTTC. Translation: CASSFLAGVESSYNEQFF. The V and J genes are TRBV5-1 and TRBJ2-1; 10 positions match TRBD2. The V segment lost 2 bases and the J segment 0 bases; nucleotides outside the gene matches: 8. CDR1 SGHRS and CDR2 YFSETQ come from the germline V gene. The CDR3 runs 18 residues.

There are a few counts of this clonotype. The chain uses TRBV27 and TRBJ2-7; 10 nucleotides match TRBD2. This CDR3 comprises 15 residues. J gave up 8 bases and V 2 bases, and 9 bases lay outside the gene matches. Germline V lookup: CDR1 MNHEY, CDR2 SMNVEV (reference sequence). The DNA of the CDR3 is TGTGCCAGCAGTTTAGGGGGGACTAGCGTCTATAAGCAGTACTTC. Translation: CASSLGGTSVYKQYF.

This clonotype was recorded a few times. The chain's CDR3 is CSASPGFQETQYF. Here the CDR3 DNA reads TGCAGTGCTAGTCCCGGATTCCAAGAGACCCAGTACTTC. The chain combines TRBV20-1 with TRBJ2-5; no clear D. The V gene's germline CDR1 is DFQATT and CDR2 SNEGSKA (reference sequence). V lost 3 bases, J lost 1 base, and 9 bases lay in between. The CDR3 is 13 residues long.

This clonotype was counted between two and nine times. The chain carries TRBV20-1 and TRBJ2-7; D might be TRBD2 (6 bases). The germline V and J ends were trimmed by 5 bases and 0 bases, with 23 bases remaining between them. Germline CDR1 reads DFQATT; CDR2 reads SNEGSKA (reference sequence). The CDR3 is made up of 17 amino acids. The CDR3 sequence: CSALPRAGSSSSYEQYF. In nucleotides, the CDR3 is TGCAGTGCTTTGCCCAGGGCGGGGTCCTCGAGCTCCTACGAGCAGTACTTC.

V usage is TRBV20-1 and J usage is TRBJ2-5; TRBD2 is a possible D gene (6 bases). The V and J ends lost 3 bases and 14 bases respectively, with 22 bases between them. This CDR3 region has 13 residues. In germline, CDR1 is DFQATT, CDR2 SNEGSKA (reference sequence). The CDR3 sequence: CSASIKPGLEFYF. The DNA of the CDR3 is TGCAGTGCTAGTATTAAACCGGGACTCGAGTTTTACTTC.

This chain uses TRBV5-1 with TRBJ2-1; 13 bases match TRBD2. Germline values: CDR1 SGHRS, CDR2 YFSETQ. Unmatched junction bases numbered 6, after V lost 0 bases and J lost 15 bases. The CDR3 is 14 amino acids. The CDR3 sequence: CASSLGTSGGRSFF. CDR3 nucleotide sequence: TGCGCCAGCAGCTTGGGGACTAGCGGGGGCCGTTCGTTCTTC.

This clonotype has just a few counts. The chain has TRBV28 and TRBJ1-1, with D unclear. The CDR3 is made up of 13 amino acids. Looked up from germline, CDR1 is MDHEN and CDR2 is SYDVKM. The V gene lost 6 bases and the J gene lost 1 base, with 9 bases spanning the gap. DNA for the CDR3: TGTGCCAGCAGACACCAACCGAACACTGAAGCTTTCTTT. It translates to CASRHQPNTEAFF. The entire variable domain, with the rest obtained from reference TRBV28 and TRBJ1-1, is as follows: DVKVTQSSRYLVKRTGEKVFLECVQDMDHENMFWYRQDPGLGLRLIYFSYDVKMKEKGDIPEGYSVSREKKERFSLILESASTNQTSMYLCASRHQPNTEAFFGQGTRLTVV.

The J gene is TRBJ2-7, the V gene TRBV6-2 or TRBV6-3; maybe TRBD1 (6 bases). The CDR3 has 14 amino acids. The germline V and J ends were trimmed by 7 bases and 1 base, with 14 bases remaining between them. Germline V gives CDR1 MNHEY, CDR2 SVGEGT. CDR3 protein: CASKKGQGSYEQYF. In DNA, the CDR3 is TGTGCCAGCAAAAAAGGGCAGGGGTCCTACGAGCAGTACTTC.

The table lists this clonotype with a few counts. The chain has TRBV15 and TRBJ2-1; D perhaps matches TRBD2 (7 bases). V gave up 6 bases and J gave up 3 bases, with 18 bases separating them. The CDR3 totals 16 residues. Germline CDR1 and CDR2: LNHNV and YYDKDF (reference sequence). The CDR3 protein is CATSRGGDLRYNEQFF. CDR3 in DNA: TGTGCCACCAGTAGGGGGGGGGATCTGCGCTACAATGAGCAGTTCTTC.

The CDR3 here is CASSSTSGTGGDGYTF. The CDR3 DNA sequence: TGTGCCAGCAGTTCAACCTCCGGGACAGGGGGCGATGGCTACACCTTC. This chain connects TRBV6-2 or TRBV6-3 to TRBJ1-2, with 12 bases identical to TRBD1. CDR1 MNHEY and CDR2 SVGEGT come from the germline V gene. The CDR3 consists of 16 residues. The V gene end was trimmed by 4 bases and the J gene end by 6 bases; junction bases not matched to a gene: 9.

This clonotype showed up just a few times. The rearrangement links TRBV7-3 to TRBJ2-3; D remains unclear. In germline, CDR1 is SGHTA, CDR2 FQGTGA. Between the trimmed V and J ends, which lost 5 bases and 6 bases, there was a span of 9 bases. This CDR3 has 12 amino acids. The CDR3 loop is CASSAYADTQYF. DNA for the CDR3: TGTGCCAGCAGCGCTTATGCGGATACGCAGTATTTT. The whole variable domain, remainder taken from reference TRBV7-3 and TRBJ2-3, is GAGVSQTPSNKVTEKGKYVELRCDPISGHTALYWYRQSLGQGPEFLIYFQGTGAADDSGLPNDRFFAVRPEGSVSTLKIQRTERGDSAVYLCASSAYADTQYFGPGTRLTVL.

There are many counts of this clonotype. The chain carries TRBV6-6 and TRBJ1-1; D perhaps matches TRBD1 (6 bases). The germline V and J ends were trimmed by 5 bases and 3 bases, with 16 bases remaining between them. The germline gives CDR1 MNHNY, CDR2 SVGAGI (reference sequence). This CDR3 comprises 15 residues. DNA for the CDR3: TGTGCCAGCAGTAAGAGAGGGGGAACGTACACTGAAGCTTTCTTT. This translates into CASSKRGGTYTEAFF.

V is TRBV29-1 and J is TRBJ2-1; 9 bases match TRBD2. Per germline, CDR1 SQVTM and CDR2 ANQGSEA. This CDR3 has 14 amino acids. Unmatched junction bases numbered 5, after V lost 4 bases and J lost 4 bases. In DNA form, the CDR3 reads TGCAGCGTTGCCCGGCTAGCGGGGTACAATGAGCAGTTCTTC. Amino acids: CSVARLAGYNEQFF.

This clonotype came up many times. The chain has TRBV6-2 or TRBV6-3 and TRBJ1-1; 7 nucleotides align to TRBD1. Germline V gene lookup returns CDR1 MNHEY and CDR2 SVGEGT. J was trimmed by 4 bases and V by 6 bases; bases with no gene match: 2. The CDR3 consists of 12 residues. CDR3: CASRYRGTEAFF. Written as DNA, the CDR3 is TGTGCCAGCAGATACAGGGGCACTGAAGCTTTCTTT.

This clonotype was detected ten times or more. The chain carries TRBV28 and TRBJ2-1; perhaps TRBD2 as D (6 bases). V was trimmed by 6 bases and J by 5 bases, leaving 14 bases between them. The CDR3 spans 14 residues. Germline V gene sequence: CDR1 MDHEN, CDR2 SYDVKM. CDR3 sequence (DNA): TGTGCCAGCAGAACCGGGACTTTCAACAATGAGCAGTTCTTC. Residues: CASRTGTFNNEQFF.

The CDR3 nucleotides are TGTGCCAGCAGCGTAGAGTCCAGGCCGTCTGGGGCCAACGTCCTGACTTTC. It translates to CASSVESRPSGANVLTF. V and J are TRBV9 and TRBJ2-6; D gene ambiguous. V was trimmed by 0 bases and J by 1 base, leaving 11 bases between them. Germline lookup yields CDR1 SGDLS and CDR2 YYNGEE. This CDR3 region has 17 residues.

The rearrangement links TRBV5-6 to TRBJ2-7, with D maybe TRBD1 (5 bases). This CDR3 has 14 residues. V was cut by 1 base and J by 2 bases, with 10 bases left in between. Germline CDR1 and CDR2: SGHDT and YYEEEE. As DNA, the CDR3 is TGTGCCAGCAGCTTGAGGACAATCCCCTACGAGCAGTACTTC. Amino acids: CASSLRTIPYEQYF.